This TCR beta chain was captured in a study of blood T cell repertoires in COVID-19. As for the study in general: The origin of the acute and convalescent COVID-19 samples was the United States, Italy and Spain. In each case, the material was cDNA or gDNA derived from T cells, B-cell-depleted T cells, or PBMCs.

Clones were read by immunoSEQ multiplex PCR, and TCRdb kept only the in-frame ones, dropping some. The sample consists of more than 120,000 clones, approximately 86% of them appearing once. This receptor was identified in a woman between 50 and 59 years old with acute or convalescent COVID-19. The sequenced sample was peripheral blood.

CDR3 in amino acids: CASSWTGEGQPQHF. The CDR3 DNA follows: TGTGCCAGCAGTTGGACAGGGGAGGGTCAGCCCCAGCATTTT. This sequence joins TRBV28 and TRBJ1-5; 9 positions match TRBD1. Trimming took 4 bases from V and 6 from J; bases not matched to a gene: 4. Germline values: CDR1 MDHEN, CDR2 SYDVKM. The CDR3 has 14 amino acids.